The 29 T cell receptor beta chains listed next were all sequenced from one sample in a study of shared T cell receptors in the human thymus. TCRdb's table, derived via immunoSEQ multiplex PCR, lists solely in-frame clones and lacks some. Counted here are hundreds of thousands of clones, 75% to 85% occurring once; the ten biggest clones make up more than 0.01%. The same data also went into a second study, on human thymus T cells.

The sequenced sample was thymocytes. Receptor source: a boy under two years old with a congenital heart defect.

The chain links TRBV9 to TRBJ2-7; TRBD1 is a possible D gene (5 bases). V dropped 4 bases and J dropped 1 base, with 12 bases sitting between them. The CDR3 is 14 amino acids. Germline CDR1 is SGDLS and CDR2 is YYNGEE. CDR3 sequence: CASSPLQGSYEQYF. The CDR3 bases are TGTGCCAGCAGCCCGCTTCAGGGATCCTACGAGCAGTACTTC. Full variable domain (rest looked up from reference TRBV9 and TRBJ2-7): DSGVTQTPKHLITATGQRVTLRCSPRSGDLSVYWYQQSLDQGLQFLIQYYNGEERAKGNILERFSAQQFPDLHSELNLSSLELGDSALYFCASSPLQGSYEQYFGPGTRLTVT.

The CDR3 loop reads CSVEVRDKQYF. DNA for the CDR3: TGCAGCGTTGAAGTCCGGGACAAGCAGTACTTC. V is TRBV29-1 and J is TRBJ2-7, with TRBD1 as a possible D gene (6 bases). With 1 base removed from V and 8 bases from J, the gap between germline ends came to 9 bases. CDR3 length: 11 residues. The germline gives CDR1 SQVTM, CDR2 ANQGSEA.

The rearrangement uses TRBV5-5 and TRBJ2-5; no definite D call. CDR3 length: 13 amino acids. Trimming shortened V by 3 bases and J by 9 bases, and 15 bases separated the two germline ends. Germline loops: CDR1 SGHKS, CDR2 YYEKEE (reference sequence). Written as DNA, the CDR3 is TGTGCCAGCAGCTCGACTCGTACTGAGGCCCAGTACTTC. It specifies CASSSTRTEAQYF.

The chain uses TRBV7-2 and TRBJ1-2; 7 bases line up with TRBD1. After removal of 5 bases from V and 3 bases from J, the junction contained 6 bases not matched to a gene. The CDR3 has 14 amino acids. Germline V gene lookup returns CDR1 SGHTA and CDR2 FQGNSA. CDR3 loop: CASSGVQGYYGYTF. CDR3 coding DNA: TGTGCCAGCAGCGGAGTACAGGGGTACTATGGCTACACCTTC.

The rearrangement links TRBV5-6 to TRBJ2-7; the match to TRBD1 covers 7 bases. V was pared by 0 bases and J by 3 bases, with 6 bases of the junction left unmatched. The length of the CDR3 is 15 residues. From germline, CDR1 is SGHDT and CDR2 YYEEEE. The CDR3 DNA reads as TGTGCCAGCAGCTTGGTAAGGGGGCTCTACTACGAGCAGTACTTC. Protein product: CASSLVRGLYYEQYF. The full variable domain, its missing parts supplied by reference TRBV5-6 and TRBJ2-7, is DAGVTQSPTHLIKTRGQQVTLRCSPKSGHDTVSWYQQALGQGPQFIFQYYEEEERQRGNFPDRFSGHQFPNYSSELNVNALLLGDSALYLCASSLVRGLYYEQYFGPGTRLTVT.

The rearrangement joins TRBV7-9 to TRBJ1-1; possibly TRBD1 for D (5 bases). There are 14 residues in the CDR3. The germline V and J ends were trimmed by 1 base and 4 bases, with 10 bases remaining between them. CDR1 SEHNR and CDR2 FQNEAQ come from the germline V gene (reference sequence). Here the CDR3 DNA reads TGTGCCAGCAGCTTAGGCCGGGGGGGCACTGAAGCTTTCTTT. Its protein product is CASSLGRGGTEAFF.

This clone was recorded a few times. DNA of the CDR3: TGTGCCAGCAGCCAAGATGGCCAGCGGGAGTACCTGGACGAGCAGTACTTC. Amino acids: CASSQDGQREYLDEQYF. The rearrangement uses TRBV4-2 and TRBJ2-7, with 8 bases that match TRBD2. CDR3 length: 17 amino acids. In germline, CDR1 is LGHNA, CDR2 YNFKEQ. J lost 5 bases, V lost 0 bases, and 12 bases had no gene match.

The rearrangement joins TRBV18 to TRBJ2-5; D is unclear. Trimming stripped 1 base from V and 4 bases from J, with 4 bases between. CDR3 length: 12 residues. Germline V gene lookup returns CDR1 KGHSH and CDR2 LQKENI. The CDR3 coding sequence is TGTGCCAGCTCACCACGGGCAGAGACCCAGTACTTC. Its translation: CASSPRAETQYF. Complete variable domain (other parts from reference TRBV18 and TRBJ2-5): NAGVMQNPRHLVRRRGQEARLRCSPMKGHSHVYWYRQLPEEGLKFMVYLQKENIIDESGMPKERFSAEFPKEGPSILRIQQVVRGDSAAYFCASSPRAETQYFGPGTRLLVL.

The chain has TRBV6-5 and TRBJ2-1; 8 nucleotides agree with TRBD1. Germline CDR1 reads MNHEY; CDR2 reads SVGAGI. This CDR3 is 15 amino acids long. With 4 bases clipped from V and 5 bases from J, the junction kept 7 bases outside the gene matches. CDR3 amino acids: CASSSQGAQHNEQFF. The CDR3 DNA sequence: TGTGCCAGCAGTTCCCAGGGGGCCCAGCACAATGAGCAGTTCTTC.

V usage is TRBV7-9 and J usage is TRBJ1-1; perhaps TRBD1 as D (6 bases). The CDR3 consists of 15 residues. V lost 3 bases to trimming and J lost 0 bases, with 11 bases between them. CDR1 is SEHNR, CDR2 FQNEAQ, per germline (reference sequence). CDR3: CASSFGTPLNTEAFF. The CDR3 DNA follows: TGTGCCAGCAGCTTTGGGACACCCCTGAACACTGAAGCTTTCTTT.

The V gene is TRBV7-2, the J gene TRBJ1-2, with D possibly being TRBD1 (5 bases). CDR1 is SGHTA, CDR2 FQGNSA, per germline. This CDR3 comprises 15 residues. Trimming left V 3 bases short and J 4 bases short, with 15 bases between. CDR3 bases: TGTGCCAGCAGCTTCCGGGACTTTGGTGGCTATGGCTACACCTTC. It is translated as CASSFRDFGGYGYTF.

CDR3 DNA: TGTGCCAGCAGCCGTAGTACAGGGTCTGGGGCCAACGTCCTGACTTTC. This encodes CASSRSTGSGANVLTF. This rearrangement joins TRBV28 to TRBJ2-6; possibly TRBD1 for D (6 bases). Germline assignment: CDR1 MDHEN and CDR2 SYDVKM. The CDR3 is 16 residues long. The ends were cut back, 6 bases at V and 1 base at J, with 13 bases in the middle.

This clone has a single count. The gene calls are TRBV10-3 and TRBJ1-2; D possibly corresponds to TRBD1 (6 bases). Germline CDR1 and CDR2: ENHRY and SYGVKD. There are 12 residues in the CDR3. Trimming removed 10 bases from V and 7 bases from J, with 16 bases in between. CDR3 nucleotide sequence: TGTGCCACCCCTAAGGGGGAGTGTGGCTACACCTTC. It encodes CATPKGECGYTF.

This chain joins TRBV28 and TRBJ1-5, with TRBD1 matching 9 bases. The length of the CDR3 is 15 residues. The V segment lost 7 bases and the J segment 5 bases; nucleotides outside the gene matches: 9. Germline assignment: CDR1 MDHEN and CDR2 SYDVKM. DNA of the CDR3: TGTGCCAGCACGGCGTTCACAGGGGGCCATCAGCCCCAGCATTTT. Translation: CASTAFTGGHQPQHF.

This chain connects TRBV6-5 to TRBJ2-7; D is possibly TRBD1 (6 bases). Trimming left V 5 bases short and J 3 bases short, with 14 bases between. Per germline, CDR1 MNHEY and CDR2 SVGAGI. The CDR3 covers 14 residues. In nucleotides, the CDR3 is TGTGCCAGCAGTCTGGCCGGCAGGGGCTACGAGCAGTACTTC. Translation: CASSLAGRGYEQYF.

The chain has TRBV30 and TRBJ2-7; 11 bases agree with TRBD2. The CDR3 is made up of 15 amino acids. J gave up 3 bases and V 2 bases, and 6 bases lay outside the gene matches. CDR1 and CDR2 from the germline V gene are GTSNPN and SVGIG (reference sequence). The CDR3 here is CAWSPLSGRVYEQYF. The CDR3 DNA follows: TGTGCCTGGAGTCCCCTTAGCGGGAGGGTCTACGAGCAGTACTTC.

The chain is built from TRBV10-1 and TRBJ2-7, with 14 bases fitting TRBD2. J gave up 1 base and V 6 bases, and 8 bases lay outside the gene matches. CDR3 length: 17 residues. The germline V gene encodes CDR1 WNHNN and CDR2 SYGVQD (reference sequence). CDR3 residues: CASSPGLAGVRSYEQYF. In DNA, the CDR3 is TGCGCCAGCAGCCCGGGACTAGCGGGAGTAAGGTCCTACGAGCAGTACTTC.

The V and J genes are TRBV2 and TRBJ2-3; 14 bases fit TRBD2. V gave up 3 bases and J gave up 3 bases; unmatched junction bases: 11. Germline CDR1 and CDR2: SNHLY and FYNNEI. This CDR3 region has 19 residues. In nucleotides, the CDR3 is TGTGCCAGCAGTGACCAGCCCCCGGGACTAGCGGGAGCAACAGATACGCAGTATTTT. Translation: CASSDQPPGLAGATDTQYF.

The chain joins TRBV5-4 to TRBJ2-4; 12 nucleotides line up with TRBD2. CDR3 size: 18 residues. Germline assignment: CDR1 SGHNT and CDR2 YYREEE (reference sequence). The junction had 10 bases not matched to a gene; V was cut back by 0 bases and J by 6 bases. CDR3 sequence reads: CASSLALAGGPTGNIQYF. CDR3 nucleotide sequence: TGTGCCAGCAGCTTGGCCCTAGCGGGAGGGCCTACCGGAAACATTCAGTACTTC.

This clone was detected a few times. The chain couples TRBV19 to TRBJ2-5, with 8 bases identical to TRBD2. The CDR3 contains 15 residues. Per germline, CDR1 LNHDA and CDR2 SQIVND (reference sequence). V trimming: 8 bases; J trimming: 5 bases; junction bases outside the gene matches: 13. CDR3 sequence: CASGSGGTLIETQYF. For the CDR3, the DNA is TGTGCCAGTGGCTCGGGAGGGACGCTGATCGAGACCCAGTACTTC. The variable domain in full, completed from reference TRBV19 and TRBJ2-5, reads DGGITQSPKYLFRKEGQNVTLSCEQNLNHDAMYWYRQDPGQGLRLIYYSQIVNDFQKGDIAEGYSVSREKKESFPLTVTSAQKNPTAFYLCASGSGGTLIETQYFGPGTRLLVL.

The chain uses TRBV10-1 and TRBJ2-7; D perhaps matches TRBD2 (6 bases). Germline loops: CDR1 WNHNN, CDR2 SYGVQD (reference sequence). V shed 7 bases and J shed 0 bases, with 16 bases lying between them. CDR3 size: 15 residues. CDR3 protein: CASTCVRGTSYEQYF. The CDR3 region has the DNA TGCGCCAGCACTTGTGTCCGGGGGACCTCCTACGAGCAGTACTTC.

The DNA of the CDR3 is TGTGCCAGCAGTTTATCGGTGGGGGCAAGGGGGTCCTCGGATACGCAGTATTTT. It specifies CASSLSVGARGSSDTQYF. The chain carries TRBV27 and TRBJ2-3, with a tentative D call TRBD1 (6 bases). V lost 0 bases to trimming and J lost 6 bases, with 22 bases between them. Germline values: CDR1 MNHEY, CDR2 SMNVEV (reference sequence). The length of the CDR3 is 18 residues.

V gene TRBV28 combines with J gene TRBJ1-1; 7 bases map to TRBD1. From germline, CDR1 is MDHEN and CDR2 SYDVKM. With 0 bases clipped from V and 3 bases from J, the junction kept 1 base outside the gene matches. CDR3 length equals 14 residues. The CDR3 DNA sequence: TGTGCCAGCAGTTTATGGCAGGGGGACACTGAAGCTTTCTTT. It translates to CASSLWQGDTEAFF.

The V call is TRBV5-4, the J call TRBJ2-1; 10 nucleotides line up with TRBD2. Germline CDR1 reads SGHNT; CDR2 reads YYREEE (reference sequence). The J segment lost 4 bases and the V segment lost 4 bases, leaving 5 bases of the junction unmatched. The CDR3 spans 15 residues. In DNA, the CDR3 is TGTGCCAGCAGCGGGACTAGCGTAGATTACAATGAGCAGTTCTTC. Amino acids: CASSGTSVDYNEQFF.

In its sample, this clone was seen a few times. This chain uses TRBV4-2 with TRBJ2-7; D is possibly TRBD1 (6 bases). V shed 1 base and J shed 0 bases, with 16 bases lying between them. This CDR3 is built from 17 residues. CDR1 is LGHNA and CDR2 is YNFKEQ in the germline V gene. The CDR3 nucleotides are TGTGCCAGCAGCCAAGCGGGATCCAACAGGGTCTCCTACGAGCAGTACTTC. Its translation: CASSQAGSNRVSYEQYF.

This clone was picked up a small number of times. J is TRBJ2-7 and V is TRBV29-1, with TRBD1 matching over 9 bases. This CDR3 is 14 amino acids long. CDR1 SQVTM and CDR2 ANQGSEA come from the germline V gene. J gave up 2 bases and V 6 bases, and 8 bases lay outside the gene matches. CDR3 in amino acids: CSVVMDRGTYEQYF. The CDR3 DNA is TGCAGCGTCGTCATGGACAGGGGAACCTACGAGCAGTACTTC.

The chain couples TRBV30 to TRBJ2-7; D uncertain. V was shortened by 3 bases and J by 1 base, with 16 bases between the two germline ends. This CDR3 region has 15 residues. Germline V CDR1 and CDR2: GTSNPN, SVGIG (reference sequence). CDR3: CAWRATDSISYEQYF. The CDR3 coding sequence is TGTGCCTGGAGGGCTACAGATTCTATTTCCTACGAGCAGTACTTC.

The V call is TRBV6-5, the J call TRBJ2-3; 12 bases line up with TRBD2. Germline CDR1 reads MNHEY; CDR2 reads SVGAGI. J was trimmed by 3 bases and V by 4 bases; bases with no gene match: 5. The CDR3 extends over 16 amino acids. Here the CDR3 DNA reads TGTGCCAGCAGTTGCCTAGCGGGAGGGCCGACAGATACGCAGTATTTT. Its protein is CASSCLAGGPTDTQYF.

The chain has TRBV2 and TRBJ2-1; TRBD1 is a possible D gene (6 bases). V lost 6 bases and J lost 14, with 20 bases in between. The CDR3 sequence is 13 residues long. The germline V gene encodes CDR1 SNHLY and CDR2 FYNNEI. This CDR3 reads CASRPYPRQAKFF. The CDR3 DNA is TGTGCCAGCAGACCATACCCCCGACAGGCTAAGTTCTTC.